A single sample gave rise to the 9 T cell receptor beta chains below, sequenced in a study of cytomegalovirus exposure and HLA in healthy donors. It was with 60 Vbeta and 13 Jbeta primers that the PCR ran. Generated by immunoSEQ multiplex PCR, the TCRdb table keeps only in-frame clones and is missing some. The sample lists 200,000 to 250,000 clones, about 83% occurring once. The sequenced sample was PBMCs. These receptors originate from a human donor in good health.

V usage is TRBV25-1 and J usage is TRBJ2-1; TRBD1 agrees at 9 bases. From germline, CDR1 is MGHDK and CDR2 SYGVNS. The trim removed 1 base at V and 9 bases at J, leaving 10 bases unmatched. The CDR3 is 16 amino acids. The CDR3 is CASSEWGDREGSEQFF. The CDR3 DNA reads TGTGCCAGCAGTGAATGGGGGGACAGGGAAGGTTCTGAGCAGTTCTTC.

This clone appeared a few times. The chain couples TRBV9 to TRBJ2-3, with TRBD2 matching 11 bases. CDR3 length: 18 amino acids. V was clipped by 1 base and J by 3 bases; unmatched bases: 10. Germline V gene lookup returns CDR1 SGDLS and CDR2 YYNGEE. The CDR3 coding sequence is TGTGCCAGCAGCGTAAACCCATTTAGCGGGAGGGTAACAGATACGCAGTATTTT. This gives the protein CASSVNPFSGRVTDTQYF.

V gene TRBV7-9 combines with J gene TRBJ2-1; 7 bases agree with TRBD2. The J segment lost 6 bases and the V segment lost 0 bases, leaving 8 bases of the junction unmatched. Germline V gene data show CDR1 as SEHNR and CDR2 as FQNEAQ (reference sequence). CDR3 length equals 16 residues. As DNA, the CDR3 is TGTGCCAGCAGCTTAGCGAGGGGCGGGAGCGGCAATGAGCAGTTCTTC. Its translation: CASSLARGGSGNEQFF.

V usage is TRBV2 and J usage is TRBJ2-1, with 8 bases that match TRBD1. CDR1 and CDR2 from the germline V gene are SNHLY and FYNNEI. The length of the CDR3 is 14 residues. V trimming: 6 bases; J trimming: 8 bases; junction bases outside the gene matches: 9. Here the CDR3 reads CASSPQGQGDEQFF. The CDR3 DNA sequence: TGTGCCAGCAGCCCACAAGGACAGGGAGATGAGCAGTTCTTC.

The chain is built from TRBV2 and TRBJ2-5, with 9 bases that match TRBD2. Germline CDR1 reads SNHLY; CDR2 reads FYNNEI. The V gene end was trimmed by 3 bases and the J gene end by 4 bases; junction bases not matched to a gene: 6. The CDR3 spans 15 residues. The CDR3 DNA follows: TGTGCCAGCAGTGATGGCGGGAGGGCCTCAGAGACCCAGTACTTC. It specifies CASSDGGRASETQYF.

The chain carries TRBV4-1 and TRBJ2-7, with 8 positions matching TRBD2. The CDR3 extends over 15 amino acids. With V trimmed by 4 bases and J by 4 bases, 9 bases remained unmatched. Per the germline V gene, CDR1 is MGHRA and CDR2 is YSYEKL. CDR3 sequence reads: CASSRYRGGMYEQYF. The DNA of the CDR3 is TGCGCCAGCAGCCGGTACCGGGGGGGGATGTACGAGCAGTACTTC.

The chain recombines TRBV7-9 with TRBJ1-1, with TRBD1 matching 8 bases. V shed 4 bases and J 2 bases; nucleotides not matched to a gene: 12. CDR3 size: 17 residues. Germline V gene sequence: CDR1 SEHNR, CDR2 FQNEAQ (reference sequence). CDR3 nucleotides: TGTGCCAGCAGCTCGAAGCTGGCGGGACAGGTAAACACTGAAGCTTTCTTT. Translated: CASSSKLAGQVNTEAFF.

The chain couples TRBV7-3 to TRBJ2-1, with 11 bases that match TRBD2. V gave up 2 bases and J gave up 6 bases; unmatched junction bases: 6. This CDR3 region has 16 residues. The germline V gene encodes CDR1 SGHTA and CDR2 FQGTGA. The CDR3 sequence is CASSLAGLADSNEQFF. CDR3 coding DNA: TGTGCCAGCAGCTTAGCGGGACTAGCGGACTCCAATGAGCAGTTCTTC.

The chain is built from TRBV5-4 and TRBJ2-2; TRBD2 matches 7 bases. The CDR3 is 16 amino acids. Germline V gives CDR1 SGHNT, CDR2 YYREEE (reference sequence). Losses at the gene ends were 4 bases for V and 7 bases for J; bases not matched to a gene: 13. CDR3 DNA sequence: TGTGCCAGCAGCCGTACCTTCGAGGGCGGGGGCGGGGAGCTGTTTTTT. Protein: CASSRTFEGGGGELFF.